Listed below are T cell receptor beta chains from one sample, sequenced in a study of T cell clones after liver transplantation. The method was immunoSEQ multiplex PCR; TCRdb's version includes in-frame clones alone and lacks a portion of them. The profile covers 50,000 to 60,000 clones, with 70% to 80% appearing a single time and 2.8% taken by the ten largest. Here the sequenced sample was CD4+ T cells from blood, taken at the roughly 16-month timepoint. Receptor source: a human patient who received a liver transplant. Some T cells may be provided by the graft donor. Each CDR3 is given with its conserved first and last residue. Fields, in order: D gene, V gene, J gene, clone size, CDR3 DNA, CDR3 protein. The D gene is left open where the match is weak. Expanded clones get a size class; other rows say once, few or many, or leave the size out.

TRBD1,TRBV4-1,TRBJ2-3,once,TGCGCCAGCAGCCAAGACTCCCTACAGGGGGTACAAAGCACAGATACGCAGTATTTT,CASSQDSLQGVQSTDTQYF
TRBD1,TRBV27,TRBJ2-1,NA,TGTGCCAGCAGGGGGACAGGGGGCAATGAGCAGTTCTTC,CASRGTGGNEQFF
NA,TRBV5-1,TRBJ1-1,few,TGCGCCAGCAGCGAGGGACCGTCGAACACTGAAGCTTTCTTT,CASSEGPSNTEAFF
TRBD1,TRBV6-1,TRBJ1-5,NA,TGTGCCAGCAGTGCACAAGGACAGGGAAATCAGCCCCAGCATTTT,CASSAQGQGNQPQHF
NA,TRBV5-1,TRBJ1-4,NA,TGCGCCAGCAGCACCGGACGGCTTAATGAAAAACTGTTTTTT,CASSTGRLNEKLFF
NA,TRBV4-1,TRBJ2-2,few,TGCGCCAGCAGCCAAGAAATCCGGGACACCGGGGAGCTGTTTTTT,CASSQEIRDTGELFF
TRBD1,TRBV5-6,TRBJ2-1,few,TGTGCCAGCAGTCTACTCCGGGACAGGGGCGGGGATGAGCAGTTCTTC,CASSLLRDRGGDEQFF
NA,TRBV2,TRBJ2-7,NA,TGTGCCAGAGGGAGGGACAGGAGCTACGAGCAGTACTTC,CARGRDRSYEQYF
TRBD2,TRBV10-3,TRBJ2-5,few,TGTGCCATCAGTGAGTCACCGAAAACTAGCGGCCAAGAGACCCAGTACTTC,CAISESPKTSGQETQYF
TRBD1,TRBV19,TRBJ1-5,once,TGTGCCAGTAGTATCCTTGGGACAGGGGATCAGCCCCAGCATTTT,CASSILGTGDQPQHF
NA,TRBV12-5,TRBJ2-2,NA,TGTGCTAGTGGTCGGGACTTCCGGGCCGGGGAGCTGTTTTTT,CASGRDFRAGELFF
TRBD2,TRBV6-5,TRBJ2-1,once,TGTGCCAGCAGTACTAGCGGGGGGGCCCACAATGAGCAGTTCTTC,CASSTSGGAHNEQFF
NA,TRBV4-2,TRBJ1-2,NA,TGTGCCAGCAGCCGAGAAGCTCGGGGGAAGAGTGGCTACACCTTC,CASSREARGKSGYTF
NA,TRBV7-8,TRBJ1-5,few,TGTGCCAGCAGCTTAAGGGGTGAGGGGCTGAGCAATCAGCCCCAGCATTTT,CASSLRGEGLSNQPQHF
NA,TRBV9,TRBJ1-1,NA,TGTGCCAGCAGCGTAGAAGGTTCGGGGATCACTGAAGCTTTCTTT,CASSVEGSGITEAFF
NA,TRBV9,TRBJ2-5,NA,TGTGCCAGCAGCGTAATGGGATCGGAGACCCAGTACTTC,CASSVMGSETQYF
NA,TRBV6-1,TRBJ2-3,NA,TGTGCCAGCAGTGAACCGGAAGGTGCAGATACGCAGTATTTT,CASSEPEGADTQYF
TRBD1,TRBV6-1,TRBJ2-5,NA,TGTGCCAGCAGTGAGGGACAGGGGCAACTTGGGACCCAGTACTTC,CASSEGQGQLGTQYF
NA,TRBV11-3,TRBJ2-3,NA,TGTGCCAGCAGCTTAAATTGGGGTACAGATACGCAGTATTTT,CASSLNWGTDTQYF
NA,TRBV18,TRBJ2-3,NA,TGTGCCAGCTCACCCCCCCGGGACCAAGGTCCCGCAGATACGCAGTATTTT,CASSPPRDQGPADTQYF
NA,TRBV15,TRBJ2-3,few,TGTGCCACCAGCCTTGGGACGGGGTTAGATACGCAGTATTTT,CATSLGTGLDTQYF
NA,TRBV28,TRBJ2-3,once,TGTGCCAGCAGTCCTTGGGCTTCGGAGTTGGGATTGGATACGCAGTATTTT,CASSPWASELGLDTQYF
TRBD2,TRBV11-2,TRBJ2-1,NA,TGTGCCAGCAGCGCAAACGGAGCGGGAGTAGGTGGTGAGCAGTTCTTC,CASSANGAGVGGEQFF
NA,TRBV18,TRBJ1-2,few,TGTGCCAGCTCACCGTCAGTCTATGGCTACACCTTC,CASSPSVYGYTF
TRBD1,TRBV19,TRBJ1-3,once,TGTGCCAGTAGCCGGACAGGGGATGGAAACACCATATATTTT,CASSRTGDGNTIYF